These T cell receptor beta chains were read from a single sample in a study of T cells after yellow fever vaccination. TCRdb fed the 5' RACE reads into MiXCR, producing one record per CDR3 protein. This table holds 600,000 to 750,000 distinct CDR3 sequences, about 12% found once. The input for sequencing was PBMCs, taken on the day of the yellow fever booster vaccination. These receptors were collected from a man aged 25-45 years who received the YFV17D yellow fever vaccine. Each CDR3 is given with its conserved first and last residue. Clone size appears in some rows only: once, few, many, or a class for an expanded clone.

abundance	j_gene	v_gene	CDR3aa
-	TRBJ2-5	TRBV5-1	CASSLGPDRGRGETQYF
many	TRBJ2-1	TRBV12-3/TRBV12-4	CASSLGAGGYNEQFF
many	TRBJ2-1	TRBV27	CASSLPGVGSGEQFF
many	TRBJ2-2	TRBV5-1	CASSPRQGSGELFF
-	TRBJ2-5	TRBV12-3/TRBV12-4	CASSLVESQETQYF
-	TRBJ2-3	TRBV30	CAWSGASSDTQYF
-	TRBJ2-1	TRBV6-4	CASSTLAGGTNEQFF
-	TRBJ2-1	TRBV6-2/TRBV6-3	CASSKATVEQFF
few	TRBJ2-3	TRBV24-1	CATSDRLQADTQYF
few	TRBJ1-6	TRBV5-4	CASSLEGNNSPLHF
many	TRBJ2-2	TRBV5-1	CASSTAPWNTGELFF
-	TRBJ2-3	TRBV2	CASSRTSAFTDTQYF
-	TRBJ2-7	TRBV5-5	CASSGGLASSYEQYF
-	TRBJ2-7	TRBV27	CASSLEGALNEQYF
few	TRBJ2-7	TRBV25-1	CASSEDTSGSYEQYF
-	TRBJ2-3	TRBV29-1	CSVADTDTQYF
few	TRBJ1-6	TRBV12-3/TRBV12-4	CASSRQGGASPLHF
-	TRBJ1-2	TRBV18	CASSSLQGTYGYTF
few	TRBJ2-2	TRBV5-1	CASSLHDRATGELFF
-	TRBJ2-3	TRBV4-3	CASSQERLTTDTQYF
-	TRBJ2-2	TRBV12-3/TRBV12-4	CASSRLARELFF
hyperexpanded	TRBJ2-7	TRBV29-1	CSVARPSSYEQYF
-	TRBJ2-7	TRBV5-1	CASSPSGWTSGRTSYEQYF
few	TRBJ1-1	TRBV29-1	CSARQGLNTEAFF
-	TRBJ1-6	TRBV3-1	CASSQDGPLHF
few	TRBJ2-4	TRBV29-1	CSVDGELAGKNIQYF
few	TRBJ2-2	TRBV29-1	CSVVGAYTGELFF
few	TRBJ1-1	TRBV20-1	CSASVGPLGDTEAFF
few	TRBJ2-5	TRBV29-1	CSVEDLDQETQYF
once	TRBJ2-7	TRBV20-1	CSASSSETHF
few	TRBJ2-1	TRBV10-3	CANRGGSSYNEQFF
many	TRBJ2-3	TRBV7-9	CASSFTSGSVDTQYF
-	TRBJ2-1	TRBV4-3	CASSQDEGFGNEQFF
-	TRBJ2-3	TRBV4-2	CASSQAVSTDTQYF
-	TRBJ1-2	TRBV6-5	CASSYSNAGIEVYGYTF
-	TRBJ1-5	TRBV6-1	CASTGMGPGELQPQHF
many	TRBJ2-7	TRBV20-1	CSAREYLAGVGEQYF
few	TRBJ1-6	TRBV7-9	CASSLAGRHSPLHF
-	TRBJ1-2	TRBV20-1	CSATAKDGYTF
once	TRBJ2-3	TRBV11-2	CASSLRPTSSTTDTQYF
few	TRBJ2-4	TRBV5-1	CASSLEGEIQYF
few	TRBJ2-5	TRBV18	CASSPVETQYF
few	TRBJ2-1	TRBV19	CASSILGPAQFF
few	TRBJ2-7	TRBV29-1	CSVEGGGSFDEQYF
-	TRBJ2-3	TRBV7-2	CASSFPSGRVLDTQYF
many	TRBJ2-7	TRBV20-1	CSARSGLVRSPTF
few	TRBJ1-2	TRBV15	CATSRERGMGYGYTF
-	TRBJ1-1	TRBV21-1	CASSKDREAFF
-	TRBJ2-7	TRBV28	CASSSYLAGGPYEQYF
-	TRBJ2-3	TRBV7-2	CASSFQGDTQYF
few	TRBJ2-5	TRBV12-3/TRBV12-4	CASRRDNQETQYF
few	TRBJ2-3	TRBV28	CASSSPRWERGDTDTQYF
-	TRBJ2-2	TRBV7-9	CASRPGGLAGELFF
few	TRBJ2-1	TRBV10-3	CAIRRFEGSTYNEQFF
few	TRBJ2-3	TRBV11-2	CASSLDPRGLGTQYF
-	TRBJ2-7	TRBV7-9	CASSRGASEAYEQYF
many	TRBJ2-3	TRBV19	CASSIGGGTDTQYF
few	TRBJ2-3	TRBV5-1	CASALPSGHTDTQYF
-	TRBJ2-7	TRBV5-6	CASSLNLARASYEQYF
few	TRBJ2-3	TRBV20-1	CSAAGTGLTDTQYF